The 19 T cell receptor beta chains in this list originate from one sample, sequenced in a study of T cell responses to AZD1222 COVID-19 vaccine. The protocol was immunoSEQ multiplex PCR, while the TCRdb copy is restricted to in-frame clones and leaves out a portion. The table includes some 97,000 clones, about 85% detected once. The specimen was peripheral blood, collected on day 0 of AZD1222 vaccination. The origin of the receptors is an adult in good health.

The chain couples TRBV11-2 to TRBJ2-1; 11 nucleotides agree with TRBD2. J was trimmed by 4 bases and V by 4 bases; bases with no gene match: 15. Germline V lookup: CDR1 SGHAT, CDR2 FQNNGV. The CDR3 extends over 19 amino acids. The CDR3 reads CASSSLAGGPPKLYNEQFF. The DNA for the CDR3 is TGTGCCAGCAGCTCATTAGCGGGAGGGCCCCCAAAACTTTACAATGAGCAGTTCTTC.

CDR3 bases: TGTGCCATCAGGGGGACGGAGCCAACTAATGAAAAACTGTTTTTT. This translates into CAIRGTEPTNEKLFF. The chain combines TRBV10-3 with TRBJ1-4; the D gene is possibly TRBD1 (5 bases). Germline lookup yields CDR1 ENHRY and CDR2 SYGVKD. CDR3 size: 15 residues. Trimming took 6 bases from V and 0 from J, leaving 11 bases between them.

This sequence joins TRBV7-3 and TRBJ2-2; the D is unclear. The V gene lost 2 bases and the J gene lost 6 bases, with 4 bases spanning the gap. The germline CDR1 and CDR2 sequences are SGHTA and FQGTGA. CDR3 length: 12 residues. This CDR3 is CASSLGAGELFF. CDR3 sequence (DNA): TGTGCCAGCAGCTTAGGGGCCGGGGAGCTGTTTTTT.

This rearrangement joins TRBV4-3 to TRBJ2-1; 11 positions match TRBD2. V lost 0 bases to trimming and J lost 7 bases; unmatched junction nucleotides: 11. Germline V gene lookup returns CDR1 LGHNA and CDR2 YSLEER. This CDR3 region has 18 residues. DNA of the CDR3: TGCGCCAGCAGCCAAGAGCGGCTGCTAGCGGGGGGAGGGAATGAGCAGTTCTTC. It specifies CASSQERLLAGGGNEQFF.

The J gene is TRBJ1-2, the V gene TRBV7-2; no clear D gene. The CDR3 runs 13 residues. V was clipped by 0 bases and J by 1 base, with 3 bases between them. Germline V gene data show CDR1 as SGHTA and CDR2 as FQGNSA. The CDR3 DNA is TGTGCCAGCAGCTTAGCGATTAACTATGGCTACACCTTC. This gives the protein CASSLAINYGYTF.

On this clone itself: Other DNA sequences from this sample encode an identical CDR3 as well. The rearrangement uses TRBV6-4 and TRBJ2-1; 9 nucleotides align to TRBD2. Losses at the gene ends were 0 bases for V and 3 bases for J; bases not matched to a gene: 0. The CDR3 spans 15 residues. CDR1 and CDR2 (germline): MRHNA, SNTAGT. CDR3 bases: TGTGCCAGCAGTGACTCTAGCGGGAGCTACAATGAGCAGTTCTTC. This gives the protein CASSDSSGSYNEQFF.

The chain couples TRBV5-1 to TRBJ2-2; 11 bases are shared with TRBD1. The V gene end was trimmed by 3 bases and the J gene end by 4 bases; junction bases not matched to a gene: 8. The germline CDR1 and CDR2 sequences are SGHRS and YFSETQ. This CDR3 is built from 17 residues. CDR3 sequence: CASSSTSGTGGTGELFF. For the CDR3, the DNA is TGCGCCAGCAGCTCGACTTCCGGGACAGGGGGCACCGGGGAGCTGTTTTTT.

The chain combines TRBV9 with TRBJ2-1; 12 bases line up with TRBD2. The trim removed 3 bases at V and 6 bases at J, leaving 4 bases unmatched. CDR1 is SGDLS and CDR2 is YYNGEE in the germline V gene. The CDR3 totals 15 residues. The CDR3 reads CASSAGLAGFNEQFF. CDR3 sequence (DNA): TGTGCCAGCAGCGCAGGACTAGCGGGATTCAATGAGCAGTTCTTC. The whole variable domain, remainder taken from reference TRBV9 and TRBJ2-1, is DSGVTQTPKHLITATGQRVTLRCSPRSGDLSVYWYQQSLDQGLQFLIQYYNGEERAKGNILERFSAQQFPDLHSELNLSSLELGDSALYFCASSAGLAGFNEQFFGPGTRLTVL.

This clone showed up just a few times. V usage is TRBV10-3 and J usage is TRBJ1-4; D is unclear. Germline lookup yields CDR1 ENHRY and CDR2 SYGVKD. CDR3 size: 13 residues. V was pared by 6 bases and J by 6 bases, with 11 bases between. DNA for the CDR3: TGTGCCATCAGAACCGACCCGTATGAAAAACTGTTTTTT. Protein product: CAIRTDPYEKLFF.

This clone appeared a single time. The V gene is TRBV19, the J gene TRBJ2-7, with D possibly matching TRBD2 (5 bases). Deletions cut 3 bases from V and 0 bases from J, with 6 bases between. Germline CDR1 LNHDA, CDR2 SQIVND (reference sequence). The CDR3 loop spans 13 amino acids. Here the CDR3 reads CASSMAGSYEQYF. As DNA, the CDR3 is TGTGCCAGTAGTATGGCGGGCTCCTACGAGCAGTACTTC.

This clone turned up a few times. This chain links TRBV4-3 with TRBJ2-7; 7 bases match TRBD1. The V gene end was trimmed by 4 bases and the J gene end by 3 bases; junction bases not matched to a gene: 9. This CDR3 has 15 amino acids. CDR1 is LGHNA and CDR2 is YSLEER in the germline V gene. The chain's CDR3 is CASSLNRDRYYEQYF. In DNA form, the CDR3 reads TGCGCCAGCAGCCTTAATAGGGACAGATACTACGAGCAGTACTTC.

The chain combines TRBV27 with TRBJ1-1, with a possible D match to TRBD1 (6 bases). V dropped 7 bases and J dropped 3 bases, with 15 bases sitting between them. The V gene's germline CDR1 is MNHEY and CDR2 SMNVEV (reference sequence). The CDR3 runs 14 residues. CDR3 region: CASTGVGADTEAFF. The CDR3 coding sequence is TGTGCCAGCACCGGAGTGGGGGCGGACACTGAAGCTTTCTTT.

This clone was detected a few times. The chain joins TRBV5-4 to TRBJ1-1; perhaps TRBD1 as D (5 bases). The V end lost 4 bases, the J end lost 1 base, and 20 bases lay between the germline ends. The CDR3 is made up of 17 amino acids. Germline assignment: CDR1 SGHNT and CDR2 YYREEE (reference sequence). This CDR3 reads CASSLPGLTGQNTEAFF. DNA of the CDR3: TGTGCCAGCAGCCTCCCCGGACTAACTGGACAGAACACTGAAGCTTTCTTT.

The V call is TRBV30, the J call TRBJ2-1, with 12 bases fitting TRBD2. V was clipped by 7 bases and J by 0 bases; unmatched bases: 19. This CDR3 spans 20 amino acids. CDR1 and CDR2 from the germline V gene are GTSNPN and SVGIG (reference sequence). In DNA form, the CDR3 reads TGTGCCTCTTCTCTGAACCCTAGCGGGAGGGGGGGGAGCTCCTACAATGAGCAGTTCTTC. Translation gives CASSLNPSGRGGSSYNEQFF.

This chain uses TRBV14 with TRBJ1-2; D is ambiguous. Trimming shortened V by 1 base and J by 3 bases, and 6 bases separated the two germline ends. Germline V gene sequence: CDR1 SGHDN, CDR2 FVKESK. The CDR3 runs 13 residues. DNA for the CDR3: TGTGCCAGCAGCCAAGTTACAGACTATGGCTACACCTTC. Protein product: CASSQVTDYGYTF.

Here the CDR3 DNA reads TGTGCCAGCAGCGTAGGCGAGACCATGAACACTGAAGCTTTCTTT. This encodes CASSVGETMNTEAFF. The rearrangement links TRBV9 to TRBJ1-1; D gene ambiguous. The CDR3 covers 15 residues. Deletions cut 0 bases from V and 0 bases from J, with 9 bases between. Germline V gene data show CDR1 as SGDLS and CDR2 as YYNGEE.

The rearrangement uses TRBV27 and TRBJ2-7; D remains ambiguous. The V end lost 4 bases, the J end lost 4 bases, and 14 bases lay between the germline ends. The CDR3 consists of 14 residues. Germline V CDR1 and CDR2: MNHEY, SMNVEV (reference sequence). The CDR3: CASSSRPGIYEQYF. CDR3 nucleotide sequence: TGTGCCAGCAGTTCCCGTCCTGGGATATACGAGCAGTACTTC.

The gene calls are TRBV5-4 and TRBJ2-7; TRBD2 aligns across 10 bases. Germline CDR1 SGHNT, CDR2 YYREEE (reference sequence). This CDR3 has 15 residues. The V segment lost 3 bases and the J segment 6 bases; nucleotides outside the gene matches: 9. The CDR3 sequence: CASSSEAGGPFEQYF. In nucleotides, the CDR3 is TGTGCCAGCAGCTCGGAAGCGGGAGGGCCCTTCGAGCAGTACTTC.

This clone was seen a single time. The V and J genes are TRBV28 and TRBJ1-5, with D maybe TRBD1 (5 bases). Looked up from germline, CDR1 is MDHEN and CDR2 is SYDVKM. Trimming removed 5 bases from V and 4 bases from J, with 18 bases in between. This CDR3 region has 16 residues. DNA of the CDR3: TGTGCCAGCAGTATCCGGGACTTTCGGGGGAATCAGCCCCAGCATTTT. Amino acid sequence: CASSIRDFRGNQPQHF.